This T cell receptor (beta chain) was sequenced during a study of shared clonotypes between healthy human individuals. Study background: Samples came from a couple of female and a few male donors aged 18 to 49.

The team ran DNA from unsorted PBMCs on ten immunoSEQ deep assay plates for sequencing. Libraries were prepared by immunoSEQ multiplex PCR; TCRdb keeps only in-frame clonotypes and omits some of them. The sample includes about 530,000 clones, over 60% of them seen just once. Whole-study results and caveats: The authors expected sequencing depth to affect clonotype sharing among donors. A small donor pool kept down the genetic and exposure-history diversity that was represented.

The V end lost 7 bases, the J end lost 0 bases, and 9 bases lay between the germline ends. Germline CDR1 is GTSNPN and CDR2 is SVGIG (reference sequence). The length of the CDR3 is 12 residues. Concerning this clone itself: Its antigen is not known.

The chain joins TRBV30 to TRBJ2-5; D is unclear. The sequence derives from a woman in her forties in good health. Some clones in this sample may be carry-over from other donors' samples. The sample consisted of PBMCs. CDR3 region: CASSLYQETQYF. CDR3 DNA sequence: TGTGCCTCCTCCCTATACCAAGAGACCCAGTACTTC.